This T cell receptor (beta chain) came from a study of blood T cell repertoires in COVID-19. Study-wide background: Donors in the United States, Italy and Spain gave samples during acute or convalescent COVID-19.

Per germline, CDR1 SGHAT and CDR2 FQNNGV. J gave up 4 bases and V 7 bases, and 12 bases lay outside the gene matches. This CDR3 region has 17 residues. The repertoire was sequenced with immunoSEQ multiplex PCR; TCRdb's copy has only in-frame clones and lacks some. The repertoire has around 120,000 clones, 88% of them found once; the top ten carry 0.7% to 0.9%. The sample taken for sequencing was peripheral blood. The chain is built from TRBV11-2 and TRBJ2-1, with TRBD2 matching over 11 bases. The sequence was collected from a woman in her 50s with active or convalescent COVID-19. The CDR3 region is CASKHPGLADHYNEQFF. The CDR3 DNA reads TGTGCCAGCAAACATCCGGGACTAGCGGACCATTACAATGAGCAGTTCTTC. The full variable domain, its missing parts supplied by reference TRBV11-2 and TRBJ2-1, is EAGVAQSPRYKIIEKRQSVAFWCNPISGHATLYWYQQILGQGPKLLIQFQNNGVVDDSQLPKDRFSAERLKGVDSTLKIQPAKLEDSAVYLCASKHPGLADHYNEQFFGPGTRLTVL.